This TCR beta chain comes out of a study of CD4 T cells in relation to SARS-CoV-2 and coronaviruses. This clone was seen a handful of times. Antigen specificity is unknown. This CDR3 is 13 amino acids long. Germline CDR1 reads SGHTA; CDR2 reads FQGNSA. V was pared by 1 base and J by 6 bases, with 9 bases between. Before the COVID-19 pandemic, during about 2010-2018, CD4+ T cells were taken from unexposed donors. Isolation of CD4+ T cells took place after about 9 days in culture. Study conclusions and caveats: Each donor contributed either pre-pandemic or post-infection samples, not both.

TCRdb keeps only in-frame clones here, not all; method: immunoSEQ multiplex PCR. The data contain around 15,000 clones, 60% to 80% of them singletons. This sequence was found in a human donor in good health. The sequencing sample was made of CD4+ T cells from PBMCs, cultured in vitro. This chain uses TRBV7-2 with TRBJ1-1; D perhaps matches TRBD1 (6 bases). CDR3 loop: CASSLVAGAEAFF. The CDR3 bases are TGTGCCAGCAGCTTAGTGGCAGGGGCTGAAGCTTTCTTT.